A selection of T cell receptor beta chains follows, all from one sample in a study of blood T cells in healthy people across ages. TCRdb re-derived calls from the 5' RACE reads in MiXCR, one entry per CDR3 protein. The sample comprises approximately 810,000 distinct CDR3 sequences, 29% of which are singletons, and around a sixth rests with the top ten. The source material was blood. The receptors shown here come from an elderly woman in good health. Each CDR3 is given without its conserved first and last residue. The order of the fields is V gene, clone size, CDR3 protein. Some rows have no size entry. The others give once, few or many, or a class for an expanded clone.

V: TRBV7-2
size: NA
CDR3: ASSEHTRGHYGYT

V: TRBV20-1
size: many
CDR3: SARDYSAARGDEQY

V: TRBV29-1
size: NA
CDR3: SVLQVLANTEAF

V: TRBV7-2
size: NA
CDR3: ASSLQARATTDTQD

V: TRBV7-9
size: few
CDR3: ASSSTDGNTEAF

V: TRBV5-6
size: NA
CDR3: ASSKDTFGGYT

V: TRBV20-1
size: NA
CDR3: SALRPGQGARQETQY

V: TRBV6-5
size: many
CDR3: ASSYSPGGLAGNEQF

V: TRBV7-9
size: many
CDR3: ASSPPGPSSSYEQY

V: TRBV7-2
size: NA
CDR3: ASSLWMAGTNNEQF

V: TRBV7-9
size: many
CDR3: ASSLARGVAYEQY

V: TRBV7-2
size: many
CDR3: ASSLGTGIFQPQH

V: TRBV20-1
size: many
CDR3: SARQGYEQY

V: TRBV11-2
size: few
CDR3: ASSLDRGQGEAF

V: TRBV28
size: NA
CDR3: ASSPLAGAYEQY

V: TRBV5-5
size: few
CDR3: ASSPGTINEQY

V: TRBV7-9
size: many
CDR3: ASSRSIAGEDNEQF

V: TRBV5-1
size: many
CDR3: ASSPGEPGLGGRTEAF

V: TRBV2
size: NA
CDR3: AGSRTSGSLRSDTQY

V: TRBV5-1
size: many
CDR3: ASSHGGKPQETQY

V: TRBV7-8
size: NA
CDR3: ASSKRQGLQTEAF

V: TRBV6-6
size: few
CDR3: ASSTTGKLHTIY